The clone carrying this T cell receptor beta chain was found a few times. Antigen: not known. The entry originates in a study of long-term antiretroviral therapy in people with HIV. Every donor contributed at least one pre-ART and at least two post-ART PBMC samples. The United States was where all participants with HIV were treated. V was pared by 5 bases and J by 5 bases, with 9 bases between. The CDR3 is 12 amino acids. Looked up from germline, CDR1 is SNHLY and CDR2 is FYNNEI. This was the immunoSEQ v3.0 assay at survey level. Assay: immunoSEQ multiplex PCR; the TCRdb copy retains only in-frame clones and omits some. The sample has about 19,000 clones, approximately 82% seen once. Whole-study findings and limits: Repertoires with HIV possessed tighter CDR3 length spans than those of controls.

The receptor was isolated from a woman aged 45-65 years with HIV. The sample was unsorted PBMCs, taken 0.5 years before starting antiretroviral therapy. The rearrangement uses TRBV2 and TRBJ1-2; D might be TRBD1 (5 bases). In DNA form, the CDR3 reads TGTGCCAGCAGTCCCAGGGTTTATGGCTACACCTTC. This sequence encodes CASSPRVYGYTF.